This T cell receptor (beta chain) is from a study of response to subunit inactivated influenza vaccine. Study-wide findings and caveats: Seasonal influenza vaccination, on each occasion, was suggested by the authors to recruit few new T cells.

TCRdb re-called the RT-PCR reads with MiXCR, one entry per CDR3 protein. Found here are about 700,000 distinct CDR3 sequences, about 15% of them singletons; the top ten hold 7.5% to 8%. This clonotype has ten or more counts. What it recognizes is unknown. The sequence derives from a man in his forties or fifties who received an inactivated influenza vaccine. The sample here was PBMCs from blood, taken 14 days before vaccination.

The CDR3 here is CATRGDLTGEPYEQYF. The CDR3 DNA sequence: TGTGCCACCAGAGGGGATCTGACAGGGGAGCCCTACGAGCAGTACTTC. The chain is built from TRBV28 and TRBJ2-7, with TRBD1 matching 8 bases. This CDR3 is built from 16 residues. The V gene's germline CDR1 is MDHEN and CDR2 SYDVKM. The V segment lost 10 bases and the J segment 2 bases; nucleotides outside the gene matches: 16. Full variable domain (outside the CDR3, taken from reference TRBV28 and TRBJ2-7): DVKVTQSSRYLVKRTGEKVFLECVQDMDHENMFWYRQDPGLGLRLIYFSYDVKMKEKGDIPEGYSVSREKKERFSLILESASTNQTSMYLCATRGDLTGEPYEQYFGPGTRLTVT.